Detailed here is one TCR beta chain. This entry is derived from a study of blood T cell repertoires in COVID-19. Whole-study context: Sites across the United States, Italy and Spain contributed samples from acute and convalescent COVID-19. Nucleic acid was either cDNA or gDNA, and it came from T cells, B-cell-depleted T cells, or PBMCs.

Authors' methods: Researchers report that nucleated cell counts were estimated from reference gene primer amplification. Some clones are missing from TCRdb's copy, which holds only in-frame ones; the method was immunoSEQ multiplex PCR. V, J and clone size were drawn from that table, and D and trimming were deduced from the DNA. The sample lists a few hundred thousand clones, 82% occurring once. The CDR3 runs to 14 residues. Germline V gene lookup returns CDR1 MNHEY and CDR2 SVGAGI. V gave up 0 bases and J gave up 1 base, with 7 bases separating them. The V gene is TRBV6-5, the J gene TRBJ2-7; D unresolved. What was sequenced was peripheral blood. The origin of this receptor is a woman younger than 30 with acute or convalescent COVID-19. CDR3 DNA sequence: TGTGCCAGCAGTTACTCGTCCCAGTCCTACGAGCAGTACTTC. Translation gives CASSYSSQSYEQYF.